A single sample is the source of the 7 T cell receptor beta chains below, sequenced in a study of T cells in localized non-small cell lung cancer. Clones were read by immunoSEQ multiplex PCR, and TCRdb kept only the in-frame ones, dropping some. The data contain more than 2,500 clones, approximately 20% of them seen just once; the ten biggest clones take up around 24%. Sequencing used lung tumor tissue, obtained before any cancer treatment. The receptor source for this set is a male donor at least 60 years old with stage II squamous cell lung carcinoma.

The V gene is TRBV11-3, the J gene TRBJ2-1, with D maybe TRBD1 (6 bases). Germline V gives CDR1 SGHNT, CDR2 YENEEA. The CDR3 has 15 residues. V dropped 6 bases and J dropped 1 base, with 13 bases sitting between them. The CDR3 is CASRETGTSYNEQFF. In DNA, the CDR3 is TGTGCCAGCAGAGAAACCGGGACATCCTACAATGAGCAGTTCTTC.

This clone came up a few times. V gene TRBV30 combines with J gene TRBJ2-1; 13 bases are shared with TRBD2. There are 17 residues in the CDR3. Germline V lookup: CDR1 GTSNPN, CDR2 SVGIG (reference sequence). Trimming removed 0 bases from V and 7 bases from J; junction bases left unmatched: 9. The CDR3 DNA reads TGTGCCTGGAGTGTCGTCCGGACTAGCGGGAGTTTTAATGAGCAGTTCTTC. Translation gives CAWSVVRTSGSFNEQFF.

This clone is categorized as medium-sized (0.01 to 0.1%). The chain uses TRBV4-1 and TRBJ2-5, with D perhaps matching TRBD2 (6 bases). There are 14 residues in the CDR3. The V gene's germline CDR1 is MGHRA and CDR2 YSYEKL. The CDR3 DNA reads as TGCGCTTCAGCCACGGGGGACCTCCAAGAGACCCAGTACTTC. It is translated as CASATGDLQETQYF.

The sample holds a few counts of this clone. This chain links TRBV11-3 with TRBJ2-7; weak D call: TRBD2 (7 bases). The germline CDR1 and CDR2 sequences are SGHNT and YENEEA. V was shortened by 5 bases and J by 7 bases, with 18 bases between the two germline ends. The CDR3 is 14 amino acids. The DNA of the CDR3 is TGTGCCAGCAGCCAAGCCCTGGGGGGGCGGGAGCAGTACTTC. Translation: CASSQALGGREQYF.

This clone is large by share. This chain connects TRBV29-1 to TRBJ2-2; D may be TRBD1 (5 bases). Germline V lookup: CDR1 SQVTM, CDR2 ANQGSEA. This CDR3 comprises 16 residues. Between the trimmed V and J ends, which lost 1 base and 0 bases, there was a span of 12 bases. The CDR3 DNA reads TGCAGCGTTGAAGTTTTCGACAGCTCGAACACCGGGGAGCTGTTTTTT. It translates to CSVEVFDSSNTGELFF.

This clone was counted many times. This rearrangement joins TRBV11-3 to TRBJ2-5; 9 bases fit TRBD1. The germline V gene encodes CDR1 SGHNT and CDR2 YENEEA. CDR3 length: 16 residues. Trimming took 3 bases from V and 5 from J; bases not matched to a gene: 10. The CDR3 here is CASSLSITGGSETQYF. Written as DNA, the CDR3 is TGTGCCAGCAGCTTGAGCATAACAGGGGGCTCGGAGACCCAGTACTTC.

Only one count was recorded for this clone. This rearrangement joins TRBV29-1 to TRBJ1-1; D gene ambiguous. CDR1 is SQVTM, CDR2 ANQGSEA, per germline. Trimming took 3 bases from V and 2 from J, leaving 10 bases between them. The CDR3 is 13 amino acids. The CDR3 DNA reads TGCAGCGTTGAGCGGGGTTCTAACACTGAAGCTTTCTTT. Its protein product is CSVERGSNTEAFF.